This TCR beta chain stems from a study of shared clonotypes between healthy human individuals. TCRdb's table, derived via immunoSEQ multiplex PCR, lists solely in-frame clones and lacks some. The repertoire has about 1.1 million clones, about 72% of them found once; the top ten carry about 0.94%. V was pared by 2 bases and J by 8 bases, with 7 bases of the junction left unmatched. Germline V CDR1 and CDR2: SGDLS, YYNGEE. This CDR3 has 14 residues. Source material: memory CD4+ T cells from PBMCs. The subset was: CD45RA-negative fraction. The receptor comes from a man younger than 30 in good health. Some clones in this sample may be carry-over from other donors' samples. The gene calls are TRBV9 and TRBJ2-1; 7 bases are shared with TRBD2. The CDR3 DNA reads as TGTGCCAGCAGCGTGGGGCGGGAGCTCTATGAGCAGTTCTTC. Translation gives CASSVGRELYEQFF.